The 10 T cell receptor beta chains below were found in one sample sequenced in a study of response to subunit inactivated influenza vaccine. In TCRdb, the RT-PCR reads were re-called with MiXCR into one record per CDR3 protein. The sample yields 500,000 to 600,000 distinct CDR3 sequences, 7.6% seen once. Source: PBMCs from blood, taken around 2 years after vaccination. The receptors here all came from a man aged 50 to 69 who received an inactivated influenza vaccine.

This clonotype showed up just a few times. The V gene is TRBV6-2 or TRBV6-3, the J gene TRBJ2-1; 7 bases map to TRBD2. The germline V gene encodes CDR1 MNHEY and CDR2 SVGEGT. The CDR3 sequence is 16 residues long. The junction had 14 bases not matched to a gene; V was cut back by 5 bases and J by 7 bases. The CDR3 region has the DNA TGTGCCAGCAGTGACCCCATGGGGGGAGGGCAAAATGAGCAGTTCTTC. The encoded protein is CASSDPMGGGQNEQFF.

This clonotype was observed a handful of times. The chain uses TRBV6-2 or TRBV6-3 and TRBJ2-1; D is undetermined. Germline V gene sequence: CDR1 MNHEY, CDR2 SVGEGT. V dropped 0 bases and J dropped 3 bases, with 9 bases sitting between them. The length of the CDR3 is 15 residues. The CDR3 nucleotides read TGTGCCAGCAGTTACTCGGGAAGCTACTACAATGAGCAGTTCTTC. Translated, it gives CASSYSGSYYNEQFF.

This clonotype was counted only a few times. The chain carries TRBV5-6 and TRBJ1-1; the D is unclear. V was clipped by 1 base and J by 1 base, with 8 bases between them. The CDR3 extends over 14 amino acids. Germline lookup yields CDR1 SGHDT and CDR2 YYEEEE. The CDR3 nucleotides read TGTGCCAGCAGCTTGCCAGCGGGGAACACTGAAGCTTTCTTT. Its protein product is CASSLPAGNTEAFF.

The V gene is TRBV7-8, the J gene TRBJ2-5, with no clear D. This CDR3 is built from 12 residues. The germline gives CDR1 SGHVS, CDR2 FQNEAQ. V was pared by 1 base and J by 5 bases, with 5 bases between. This chain's CDR3 is CASSLVWETQYF. CDR3 nucleotide sequence: TGTGCCAGCAGCTTAGTTTGGGAGACCCAGTACTTC.

This sequence joins TRBV11-2 and TRBJ2-5; 12 bases are a match to TRBD1. J was trimmed by 0 bases and V by 1 base; bases with no gene match: 9. The CDR3 runs to 19 residues. Germline CDR1 and CDR2: SGHAT and FQNNGV. CDR3 in amino acids: CASSLGPGQGAGYQETQYF. In DNA form, the CDR3 reads TGTGCCAGCAGCTTAGGTCCGGGACAGGGGGCGGGGTACCAAGAGACCCAGTACTTC.

This clonotype was recorded a few times. The gene calls are TRBV10-3 and TRBJ2-1; D gene uncertain. The CDR3 spans 15 residues. CDR1 is ENHRY and CDR2 is SYGVKD in the germline V gene. The V end was cut by 0 bases, the J end by 5 bases, with 11 bases between. The CDR3 nucleotides read TGTGCCATCAGTGAGTCCGGTATCCGGAACAATGAGCAGTTCTTC. Its translation: CAISESGIRNNEQFF.

The rearrangement links TRBV10-1 to TRBJ2-2; the D gene could be TRBD1 or TRBD2 (5 bases each). This CDR3 is 18 amino acids long. V was trimmed by 3 bases and J by 5 bases, leaving 22 bases between them. Germline lookup yields CDR1 WNHNN and CDR2 SYGVQD (reference sequence). The CDR3 spells CASSETAGWLAGTGELFF. The CDR3 DNA reads TGCGCCAGCAGTGAAACGGCAGGCTGGCTAGCAGGGACCGGGGAGCTGTTTTTT.

This clonotype was seen only a few times. The chain has TRBV5-8 and TRBJ2-5; TRBD1 or TRBD2 may be the D gene (5 bases each). Germline V gene data show CDR1 as SGHTS and CDR2 as YDEGEE. V was cut by 1 base and J by 5 bases, with 15 bases left in between. The CDR3 consists of 15 residues. CDR3 in DNA: TGTGCCAGCAGCTTGAGTCTAGCAGGGATTGAGACCCAGTACTTC. Its translation is CASSLSLAGIETQYF.

This clonotype was detected only a few times. V gene TRBV23-1 combines with J gene TRBJ2-2, with 14 bases matching TRBD2. TRBV23-1 has ORF status, its function being uncertain. The CDR3 length is 15 residues. V lost 9 bases and J lost 5; bases outside the gene matches: 5. The CDR3 is CASPGLAGGTGELFF. The CDR3 DNA is TGCGCCAGTCCCGGACTAGCGGGGGGAACCGGGGAGCTGTTTTTT.

This clonotype has at least ten counts. The chain combines TRBV18 with TRBJ2-2; D may be TRBD2 (5 bases). The germline V gene has CDR1 KGHSH and CDR2 LQKENI. The CDR3 totals 14 residues. Trimming stripped 6 bases from V and 7 bases from J, with 15 bases between. This chain's CDR3 is CASSTARAVGELFF. As DNA, the CDR3 is TGTGCCAGCTCGACCGCGAGGGCCGTCGGGGAGCTGTTTTTT.